These 20 T cell receptor beta chains were sequenced from one sample in a study of CD8 T cells in ankylosing spondylitis (dated by TCRdb to the late 2010s). The library came from 5' RACE. The instrument was an Illumina HiSeq 2500. TCRdb cleaned the public reads at Q25 with fastp, built clones with MiXCR and kept in-frame beta chains. For every CDR3 protein sequence, its rows merge into one entry that carries the most common genes and DNA. A total of about 88,000 distinct CDR3 sequences appear in this sample, about 27% of them only once. The top ten clonotypes cover about 60% of the sample. The sequenced sample was blood, either unsorted or a sorted T cell fraction (not recorded which). The source is a male donor with ankylosing spondylitis or in good health (not recorded which).

There are many counts of this clonotype. The gene calls are TRBV20-1 and TRBJ2-5; tentatively, D is TRBD2 (5 bases). Germline CDR1 and CDR2: DFQATT and SNEGSKA (reference sequence). Trimming cost V 1 base and J 0 bases, with 15 bases left between them. The CDR3 runs 16 residues. The CDR3 loop is CSARVNEERYQETQYF. DNA of the CDR3: TGCAGTGCTAGAGTGAATGAGGAGCGGTACCAAGAGACCCAGTACTTC.

This clonotype was picked up a small number of times. The chain links TRBV20-1 to TRBJ2-2; 9 nucleotides align to TRBD2. CDR3 length equals 14 residues. The germline V gene encodes CDR1 DFQATT and CDR2 SNEGSKA (reference sequence). CDR3 residues: CSADSGRNTGELFF. The CDR3 region has the DNA TGCAGCGCCGATAGCGGGAGGAACACCGGGGAGCTGTTTTTT.

The chain employs TRBV12-3 or TRBV12-4 and TRBJ2-2, with a possible D match to TRBD2 (5 bases). The CDR3 spans 14 residues. Deletions cut 11 bases from V and 6 bases from J, with 19 bases between. The CDR3 protein is CAGYSQWGAGELFF. The CDR3 nucleotides read TGTGCCGGCTACTCCCAGTGGGGAGCCGGGGAGCTGTTTTTT.

This chain uses TRBV7-8 with TRBJ1-5; tentative D call: TRBD1 (5 bases). V lost 1 base, J lost 10 bases, and 26 bases lay in between. Germline assignment: CDR1 SGHVS and CDR2 FQNEAQ. This CDR3 comprises 18 residues. CDR3: CASSLVGTDRQGNLPQHF. CDR3 bases: TGTGCCAGCAGCTTAGTTGGGACGGATAGGCAGGGTAATCTTCCCCAGCATTTT.

The rearrangement links TRBV6-1 to TRBJ1-2; D call uncertain. This CDR3 is built from 13 residues. V was pared by 6 bases and J by 2 bases, with 10 bases between. Germline V gene lookup returns CDR1 MNHNS and CDR2 SASEGT. The CDR3 DNA follows: TGTGCCAGCAGCATCACACCCAACTATGGCTACACCTTC. Its protein is CASSITPNYGYTF.

V is TRBV20-1 and J is TRBJ2-7; TRBD2 agrees at 16 bases. Germline-derived CDR1 and CDR2 are DFQATT and SNEGSKA (reference sequence). Trimming took 4 bases from V and 5 from J; bases not matched to a gene: 8. The CDR3 loop spans 16 amino acids. The CDR3 DNA sequence: TGCAGTGCTATCACGGGACTAGCGGGAGGGCACGACGAGCAGTACTTC. Encoded protein: CSAITGLAGGHDEQYF.

The CDR3 sequence is CASSPRTVTYRYTF. The DNA of the CDR3 is TGTGCCAGCAGCCCCCGAACAGTGACTTATCGCTACACCTTC. This rearrangement joins TRBV9 to TRBJ1-2; D unclear. Trimming took 4 bases from V and 9 from J, leaving 19 bases between them. Germline assignment: CDR1 SGDLS and CDR2 YYNGEE. There are 14 residues in the CDR3.

The V and J genes are TRBV7-3 and TRBJ2-3; 9 nucleotides match TRBD1. After removal of 2 bases from V and 4 bases from J, the junction contained 4 bases not matched to a gene. This CDR3 has 15 residues. Germline CDR1 SGHTA, CDR2 FQGTGA. CDR3 bases: TGTGCCAGCAGCTTATGGACAGGGGTGGCAGATACGCAGTATTTT. It is translated as CASSLWTGVADTQYF.

This clonotype was seen ten or more times. J is TRBJ2-7 and V is TRBV20-1; D is uncertain. Germline CDR1 reads DFQATT; CDR2 reads SNEGSKA (reference sequence). The CDR3 has 15 amino acids. Trimming shortened V by 6 bases and J by 3 bases, and 21 bases separated the two germline ends. CDR3 coding DNA: TGCAGTGCACAACCCCCCAGGAATACGTACTACGAGCAGTACTTC. Amino acid sequence: CSAQPPRNTYYEQYF.

A few counts support this clonotype. This chain connects TRBV29-1 to TRBJ2-5; D may match TRBD1 or TRBD2 (5 bases each). V gave up 4 bases and J gave up 4 bases, with 13 bases separating them. There are 13 residues in the CDR3. CDR1 is SQVTM, CDR2 ANQGSEA, per germline. CDR3 nucleotide sequence: TGCAGCGTTGGTGAGGGGCGCTTAGAGACCCAGTACTTC. Its protein product is CSVGEGRLETQYF.

This clonotype was counted a few times. The V gene is TRBV28, the J gene TRBJ1-6; 7 nucleotides agree with TRBD1. The CDR3 has 17 amino acids. The germline gives CDR1 MDHEN, CDR2 SYDVKM. The trim removed 5 bases at V and 7 bases at J, leaving 14 bases unmatched. The CDR3, as DNA: TGTGCCAGCAGTCCTCGACAGGGCCCTACAACAAATTCACCCCTCCACTTT. It encodes CASSPRQGPTTNSPLHF.

This clonotype was seen a few times. This sequence joins TRBV6-1 and TRBJ2-1; TRBD2 is a possible D gene (5 bases). The CDR3 consists of 16 residues. The germline gives CDR1 MNHNS, CDR2 SASEGT. V lost 5 bases and J 3 bases, leaving 17 bases between the germline ends. Written as DNA, the CDR3 is TGTGCCAGCAGTACCGGAGGACTGGGATTCTACAATGAGCAGTTCTTC. Its protein product is CASSTGGLGFYNEQFF.

The V and J genes are TRBV7-6 and TRBJ2-1; 7 bases are shared with TRBD1. J lost 7 bases, V lost 5 bases, and 11 bases had no gene match. The CDR3 spans 15 residues. Germline CDR1 SGHVS, CDR2 FNYEAQ. CDR3 in amino acids: CASSPRGTRINEQFF. CDR3 coding DNA: TGTGCCAGCAGCCCCAGGGGGACAAGGATTAATGAGCAGTTCTTC.

Only a few counts were recorded for this clonotype. The V call is TRBV5-1, the J call TRBJ2-2; the D is unclear. V was trimmed by 5 bases and J by 2 bases, leaving 10 bases between them. CDR1 and CDR2 (germline): SGHRS, YFSETQ. The CDR3 covers 14 residues. This CDR3 is CASSGQVNTGELFF. The CDR3 DNA sequence: TGCGCCAGCAGTGGGCAAGTTAACACCGGGGAGCTGTTTTTT.

The V gene is TRBV20-1, the J gene TRBJ2-7; no clear D. This CDR3 has 13 residues. The germline CDR1 and CDR2 sequences are DFQATT and SNEGSKA (reference sequence). Trimming shortened V by 1 base and J by 0 bases, and 7 bases separated the two germline ends. The CDR3 nucleotides are TGCAGTGCTAGAGTGTCCTTCTCCTACGAGCAGTACTTC. It translates to CSARVSFSYEQYF.

This clonotype was counted only a few times. This sequence joins TRBV5-1 and TRBJ2-3, with TRBD1 identical over 7 bases. The CDR3 totals 14 residues. Germline CDR1 SGHRS, CDR2 YFSETQ. J lost 4 bases, V lost 3 bases, and 5 bases had no gene match. CDR3 in DNA: TGCGCCAGCAGCTCGACAGGGTCGGCAGATACGCAGTATTTT. As protein: CASSSTGSADTQYF.

The count of this clonotype is one. The chain joins TRBV9 to TRBJ2-2, with a tentative D call TRBD2 (6 bases). Trimming removed 0 bases from V and 2 bases from J, with 8 bases in between. This CDR3 has 15 residues. From germline, CDR1 is SGDLS and CDR2 YYNGEE. CDR3 region: CASSVGGDNTGELFF. The CDR3 nucleotides read TGTGCCAGCAGCGTAGGGGGGGATAACACCGGGGAGCTGTTTTTT.

The J gene is TRBJ2-5, the V gene TRBV20-1, with 7 positions matching TRBD2. The ends lost 1 base at V and 4 bases at J; junction bases unmatched: 12. Germline V gene lookup returns CDR1 DFQATT and CDR2 SNEGSKA (reference sequence). The CDR3 consists of 16 residues. The CDR3 region has the DNA TGCAGTGCTAGAGTTTTTTCGGGGGAGGGGCTAGAGACCCAGTACTTC. Translating it yields CSARVFSGEGLETQYF.

There are many counts of this clonotype. The rearrangement joins TRBV20-1 to TRBJ2-3, with a weak D call TRBD2 (5 bases). The germline V gene encodes CDR1 DFQATT and CDR2 SNEGSKA (reference sequence). CDR3 length: 15 residues. Trimming shortened V by 6 bases and J by 0 bases, and 16 bases separated the two germline ends. Here the CDR3 reads CSAVNRRVSTDTQYF. DNA of the CDR3: TGCAGTGCCGTCAATAGGCGGGTTAGCACAGATACGCAGTATTTT.

This clonotype was observed a few times. V usage is TRBV20-1 and J usage is TRBJ2-1, with 9 positions matching TRBD2. Germline CDR1 and CDR2: DFQATT and SNEGSKA (reference sequence). The CDR3 is made up of 16 amino acids. The V gene end was trimmed by 1 base and the J gene end by 2 bases; junction bases not matched to a gene: 6. CDR3 DNA sequence: TGCAGTGCTAGAGTTCGTACTAGCGGGCCCTACAATGAGCAGTTCTTC. Amino acid sequence: CSARVRTSGPYNEQFF.